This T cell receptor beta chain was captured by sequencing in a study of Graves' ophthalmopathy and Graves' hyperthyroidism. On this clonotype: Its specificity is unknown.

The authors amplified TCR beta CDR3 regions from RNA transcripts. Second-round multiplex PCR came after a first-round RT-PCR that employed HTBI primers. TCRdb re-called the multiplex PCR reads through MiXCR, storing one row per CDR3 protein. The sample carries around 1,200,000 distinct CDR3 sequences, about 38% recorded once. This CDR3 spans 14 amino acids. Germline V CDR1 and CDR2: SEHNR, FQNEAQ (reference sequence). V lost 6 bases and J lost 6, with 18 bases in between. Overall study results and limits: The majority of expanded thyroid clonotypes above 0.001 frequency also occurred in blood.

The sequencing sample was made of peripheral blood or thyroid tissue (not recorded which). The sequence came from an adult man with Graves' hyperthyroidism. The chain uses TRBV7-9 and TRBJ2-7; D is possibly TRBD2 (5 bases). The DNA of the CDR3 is TGTGCCAGCAGTCATGATCAGGAGGCGGCCGAGCAGTACTTC. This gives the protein CASSHDQEAAEQYF.